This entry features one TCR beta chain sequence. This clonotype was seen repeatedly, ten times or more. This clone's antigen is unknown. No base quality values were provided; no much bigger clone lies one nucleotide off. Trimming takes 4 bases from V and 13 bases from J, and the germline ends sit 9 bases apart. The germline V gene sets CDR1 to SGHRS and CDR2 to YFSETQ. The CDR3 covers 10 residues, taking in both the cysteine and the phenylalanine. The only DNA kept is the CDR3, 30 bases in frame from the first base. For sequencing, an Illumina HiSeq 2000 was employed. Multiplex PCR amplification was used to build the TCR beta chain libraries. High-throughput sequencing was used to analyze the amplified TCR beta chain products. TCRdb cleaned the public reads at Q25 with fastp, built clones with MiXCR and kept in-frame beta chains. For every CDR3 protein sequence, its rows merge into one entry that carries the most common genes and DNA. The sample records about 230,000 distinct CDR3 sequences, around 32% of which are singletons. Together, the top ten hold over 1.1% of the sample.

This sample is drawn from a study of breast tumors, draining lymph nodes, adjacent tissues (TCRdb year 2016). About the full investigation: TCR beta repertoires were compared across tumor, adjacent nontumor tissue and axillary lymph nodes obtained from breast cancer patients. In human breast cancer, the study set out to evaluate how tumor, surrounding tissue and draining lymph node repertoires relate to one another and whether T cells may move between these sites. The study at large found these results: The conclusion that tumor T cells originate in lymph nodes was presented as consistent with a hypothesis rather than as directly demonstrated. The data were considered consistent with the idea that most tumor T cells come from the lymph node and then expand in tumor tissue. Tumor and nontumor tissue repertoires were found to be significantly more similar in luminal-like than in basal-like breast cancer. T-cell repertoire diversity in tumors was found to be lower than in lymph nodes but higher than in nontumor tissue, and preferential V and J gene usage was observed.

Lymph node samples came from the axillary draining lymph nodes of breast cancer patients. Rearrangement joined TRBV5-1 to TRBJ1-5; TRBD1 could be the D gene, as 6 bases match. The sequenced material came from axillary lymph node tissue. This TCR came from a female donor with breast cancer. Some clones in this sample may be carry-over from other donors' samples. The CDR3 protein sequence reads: CASSHRAQHF. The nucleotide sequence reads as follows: TGCGCCAGCAGCCACAGGGCACAGCATTTT.